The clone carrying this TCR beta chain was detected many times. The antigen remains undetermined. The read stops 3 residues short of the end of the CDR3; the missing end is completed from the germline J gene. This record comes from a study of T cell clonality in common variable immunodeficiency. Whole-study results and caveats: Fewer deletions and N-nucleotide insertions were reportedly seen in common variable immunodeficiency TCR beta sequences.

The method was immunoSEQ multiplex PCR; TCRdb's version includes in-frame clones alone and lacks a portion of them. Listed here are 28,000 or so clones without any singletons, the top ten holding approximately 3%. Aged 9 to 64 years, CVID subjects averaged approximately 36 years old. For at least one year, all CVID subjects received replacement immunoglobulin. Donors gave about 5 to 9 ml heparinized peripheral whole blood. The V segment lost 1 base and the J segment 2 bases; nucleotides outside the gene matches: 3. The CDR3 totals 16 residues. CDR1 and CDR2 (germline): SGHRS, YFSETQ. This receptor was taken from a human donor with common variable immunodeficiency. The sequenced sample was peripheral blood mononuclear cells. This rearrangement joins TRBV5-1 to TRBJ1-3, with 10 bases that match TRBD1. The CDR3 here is CASSLLGTGAGNTIYF. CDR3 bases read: TGCGCCAGCAGCTTGCTCGGGACAGGGGCTGGAAACACC.